These 19 T cell receptor beta chains came from one sample sequenced in a study of monozygotic twins with inflammatory bowel disease. For each CDR3 protein, TCRdb gives one entry from its re-call of the 5' RACE reads, without DNA. The sample is made up of more than 300,000 distinct CDR3 sequences, and the top ten hold 2.5% to 3% of it. Sequencing input: blood. The receptors were sampled from a human donor with ulcerative colitis or Crohn's disease, or a healthy co-twin of an affected twin (not recorded which).

V usage is TRBV2 and J usage is TRBJ1-1. This CDR3 region has 15 residues. CDR1 SNHLY and CDR2 FYNNEI come from the germline V gene. This chain's CDR3 is CASSEWEGLNTEAFF.

This rearrangement joins TRBV6-1 to TRBJ2-3; TCRdb gives TRBD2 as the D gene, but with no DNA this cannot be confirmed. Germline V gives CDR1 MNHNS, CDR2 SASEGT. The CDR3 contains 15 residues. The CDR3 sequence is CVSRSSGGRTDTQYF.

The chain employs TRBV24-1 and TRBJ2-3; TCRdb outputs TRBD1, but without DNA this stays unchecked. The CDR3 covers 15 residues. Germline-derived CDR1 and CDR2 are KGHDR and SFDVKD. CDR3 protein: CATSTDRGHSDTQYF.

CDR3: CASSAILAGVVDEQFF. The chain uses TRBV5-6 and TRBJ2-1; TCRdb indicates TRBD2, and absent DNA this call remains unverified. This CDR3 is 16 amino acids long. Germline V gene lookup returns CDR1 SGHDT and CDR2 YYEEEE.

The V gene is TRBV20-1, the J gene TRBJ2-1. The CDR3 contains 13 residues. Germline CDR1 DFQATT, CDR2 SNEGSKA (reference sequence). The CDR3 spells CSARDRVKGEQFF.

This sequence joins TRBV4-3 and TRBJ2-4; TCRdb lists TRBD1, though no DNA is available to test this call. This CDR3 has 15 residues. CDR1 is LGHNA and CDR2 is YSLEER in the germline V gene. The CDR3 is CASSQDWQGGDIQYF.

The CDR3 is CASSSSKTAGQPQHF. The chain recombines TRBV6-5 with TRBJ1-5. The CDR3 has 15 amino acids. The V gene's germline CDR1 is MNHEY and CDR2 SVGAGI.

The chain has TRBV5-1 and TRBJ2-1. This CDR3 is 14 amino acids long. CDR1 SGHRS and CDR2 YFSETQ come from the germline V gene. Here the CDR3 reads CASSLDTRSGEQFF.

J is TRBJ2-3 and V is TRBV7-3; the TCRdb D gene call, TRBD1, has no DNA to confirm it. This CDR3 is built from 14 residues. Germline V CDR1 and CDR2: SGHTA, FQGTGA. CDR3 sequence: CASSSGTGHDTQYF.

The chain employs TRBV29-1 and TRBJ2-3; without DNA, the TCRdb call of TRBD1 cannot be checked. CDR1 SQVTM and CDR2 ANQGSEA come from the germline V gene. This CDR3 region has 14 residues. CDR3 amino acids: CSVDKDRGLNTQYF.

V gene TRBV5-1 combines with J gene TRBJ2-7; TCRdb selects TRBD1, and the lack of DNA leaves this call unchecked. This CDR3 spans 13 amino acids. Germline-derived CDR1 and CDR2 are SGHRS and YFSETQ. CDR3 protein: CASSLQGLGEQYF.

The V and J genes are TRBV5-6 and TRBJ2-3; TCRdb calls TRBD2, which cannot be checked without DNA. Germline loops: CDR1 SGHDT, CDR2 YYEEEE. This CDR3 spans 17 amino acids. The CDR3 sequence is CASSPSGVRVVSGTQYF.

The rearrangement uses TRBV9 and TRBJ2-1; TCRdb calls TRBD2, which cannot be checked without DNA. CDR3 size: 19 residues. Germline V gives CDR1 SGDLS, CDR2 YYNGEE. CDR3 protein: CASSRRGFGGGSSYNEQFF.

The chain carries TRBV10-2 and TRBJ2-3; TCRdb calls TRBD2, which cannot be checked without DNA. The CDR3 contains 13 residues. Germline loops: CDR1 WSHSY, CDR2 SAAADI. The CDR3 reads CASRLATPDTQYF.

The J gene is TRBJ2-7, the V gene TRBV4-3; without DNA, the TCRdb call of TRBD2 cannot be checked. The CDR3 loop spans 15 amino acids. The germline gives CDR1 LGHNA, CDR2 YSLEER. The CDR3 region is CASSQVPGLPYEQYF.

V usage is TRBV6-5 and J usage is TRBJ1-2; the TCRdb call, TRBD1, lacks DNA for checking. CDR3 size: 12 residues. Germline CDR1 and CDR2: MNHEY and SVGAGI. The CDR3 protein is CASSYRGDGYTF.

The chain uses TRBV18 and TRBJ1-5; without DNA, the TCRdb call of TRBD1 cannot be checked. The V gene's germline CDR1 is KGHSH and CDR2 LQKENI. The CDR3 loop spans 15 amino acids. The CDR3 is CASSLRQGRRQPQHF.

The chain uses TRBV5-1 and TRBJ2-1; checking the TCRdb D call of TRBD1 is not possible without DNA. The CDR3 contains 15 residues. The V gene's germline CDR1 is SGHRS and CDR2 YFSETQ. This chain's CDR3 is CASSLGRGTYNEQFF.

The gene calls are TRBV20-1 and TRBJ2-7; TCRdb proposes TRBD1, but this gene call is untestable without DNA. Germline V CDR1 and CDR2: DFQATT, SNEGSKA (reference sequence). The CDR3 has 15 residues. The CDR3 loop is CSAKRQGKSFYEQYF.